A selection of T cell receptor beta chains follows, all from one sample in a study of cytomegalovirus exposure and HLA in healthy donors. Only in-frame clones appear in the TCRdb table, and some are missing; sequencing was by immunoSEQ multiplex PCR. The table lists around 74,000 clones, around four fifths of them singletons. Sample: PBMCs. The receptors stem from a man between 25 and 39 years old in good health and CMV-seronegative. Both conserved end residues are part of each CDR3. The D gene is left open where the match is weak.

>TRBJ2-3|TRBV19|TRBD2
CASSIEGAGGLADTQYF
>TRBJ2-7|TRBV5-1|TRBD1
CASTIPGQGGEQYF
>TRBJ1-3|TRBV25-1|-
CASSVGSGNTIYF
>TRBJ2-5|TRBV2|-
CASNRDRQETQYF
>TRBJ2-5|TRBV5-1|TRBD2
CASSPSGGPGETQYF
>TRBJ1-1|TRBV18|-
CASSTGMNTEAFF
>TRBJ1-1|TRBV4-3|TRBD1
CASSQEATGGTEAFF
>TRBJ2-5|TRBV27|TRBD2
CASKKAGGTQYF
>TRBJ2-1|TRBV4-3|TRBD1
CASSRSRGGVNNEQFF
>TRBJ1-2|TRBV11-2|-
CASSAFKLRLGVNYGYTF
>TRBJ1-2|TRBV5-4|-
CASSLGQGRSGYTF
>TRBJ1-1|TRBV6-1|-
CASTEGGAYTEAFF
>TRBJ1-1|TRBV4-1|-
CASSRRGVDTEAFF
>TRBJ2-1|TRBV27|-
CASSLFGGSTIRHYNEQFF
>TRBJ2-2|TRBV28|-
CASTGVGTGELFF
>TRBJ1-1|TRBV11-1|-
CASSSQGDTEAFF
>TRBJ2-1|TRBV2|-
CASSETVHNEQFF
>TRBJ2-7|TRBV5-1|TRBD1
CASRRTGGGEQYF
>TRBJ2-1|TRBV28|TRBD1
CASSLWGQFLYNEQFF
>TRBJ1-1|TRBV5-5|TRBD1
CASGLPGTGGTEAFF
>TRBJ2-3|TRBV5-1|-
CASSLTGTDTQYF
>TRBJ2-1|TRBV18|TRBD2
CASSPRTSGSHEQFF
>TRBJ2-3|TRBV7-3|TRBD2
CASSLGIAGSTDTQYF
>TRBJ2-1|TRBV6-4|TRBD2
CASSVGGAGNEQFF
>TRBJ1-5|TRBV6-1|TRBD1
CASTQGQGNQPQHF
>TRBJ1-2|TRBV27|-
CASSLFGHQTYYGYTF
>TRBJ1-5|TRBV27|TRBD1
CASSSDRDSNQPQHF
>TRBJ2-3|TRBV7-2|TRBD2
CASKGTSGGGDTQYF
>TRBJ2-5|TRBV27|TRBD2
CASSLKASGSVGTQYF
>TRBJ2-3|TRBV29-1|TRBD2
CSVGTSGGSTDTQYF
>TRBJ2-2|TRBV11-1|TRBD2
CASSFSGGVGTGELFF
>TRBJ2-1|TRBV6-1|-
CASSEFQEGANEQFF
>TRBJ2-7|TRBV5-1|-
CASREVSLASYEQYF
>TRBJ2-7|TRBV9|-
CASSAVPGNEQYF
>TRBJ1-2|TRBV5-1|-
CASSLRPLRALRYGYTF
>TRBJ2-1|TRBV6-4|-
CASSERDSNEQFF
>TRBJ1-5|TRBV5-1|-
CASSLSPRARGSISNQPQHF
>TRBJ1-1|TRBV4-2|TRBD1
CASSQEDRGYTEAFF
>TRBJ2-7|TRBV9|TRBD2
CASSVDQTSGVYEQYF
>TRBJ1-3|TRBV7-2|-
CASSLGGLNAGNTIYF
>TRBJ1-3|TRBV11-2|-
CASSRRSSGNTIYF
>TRBJ2-1|TRBV7-7|TRBD2
CASSLGLAGVNEQFF
>TRBJ1-5|TRBV10-3|TRBD1
CAISELNPPGTGAGQPQHF
>TRBJ1-1|TRBV6-1|-
CASSEGGVPFEAFF
>TRBJ2-2|TRBV7-3|-
CASSRYQPGELFF
>TRBJ1-6|TRBV11-2|TRBD1
CASSSSGDRGGSPLHF
>TRBJ1-2|TRBV7-2|TRBD1
CASSVDRDRGYTF
>TRBJ2-5|TRBV7-6|-
CASRFQGQETQYF
>TRBJ1-4|TRBV2|TRBD1
CASRDRGVGEKLFF
>TRBJ2-5|TRBV25-1|-
CASSQLAGEETQYF
>TRBJ2-6|TRBV5-1|-
CASVVTGGANVLTF
>TRBJ2-1|TRBV9|TRBD2
CASSVDGGNEQFF
>TRBJ2-7|TRBV7-8|-
CASSLAQFSYEQYF
>TRBJ1-1|TRBV11-3|-
CASSLDLGGSNSNTEAFF
>TRBJ1-5|TRBV6-4|-
CASSSGGGQPQHF
>TRBJ2-1|TRBV11-3|-
CASRLDPSSNEQFF
>TRBJ2-1|TRBV25-1|TRBD1
CGGAGTEDNEQFF
>TRBJ2-6|TRBV19|-
CASSIGENVLTF